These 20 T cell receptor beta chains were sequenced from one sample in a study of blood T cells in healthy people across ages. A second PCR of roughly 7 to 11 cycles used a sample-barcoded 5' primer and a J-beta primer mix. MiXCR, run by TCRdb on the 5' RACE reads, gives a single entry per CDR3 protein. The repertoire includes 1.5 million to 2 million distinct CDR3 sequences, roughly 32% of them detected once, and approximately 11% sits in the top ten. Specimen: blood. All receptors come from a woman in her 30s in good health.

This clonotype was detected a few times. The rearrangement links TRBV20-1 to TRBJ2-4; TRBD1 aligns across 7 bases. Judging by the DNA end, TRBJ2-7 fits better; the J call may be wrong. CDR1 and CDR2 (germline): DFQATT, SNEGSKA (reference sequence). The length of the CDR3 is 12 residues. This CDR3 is CSAWDRYYEQYF. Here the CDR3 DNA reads TGCAGTGCTTGGGACAGATACTACGAGCAGTACTTC.

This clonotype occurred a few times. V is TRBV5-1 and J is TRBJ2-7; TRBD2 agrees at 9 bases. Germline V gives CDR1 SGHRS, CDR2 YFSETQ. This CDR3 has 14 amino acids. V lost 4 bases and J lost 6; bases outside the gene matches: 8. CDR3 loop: CASSPPSGNSEQYF. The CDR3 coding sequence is TGCGCCAGCAGCCCACCTAGCGGGAACAGCGAGCAGTACTTC. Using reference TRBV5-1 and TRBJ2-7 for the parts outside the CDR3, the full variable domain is KAGVTQTPRYLIKTRGQQVTLSCSPISGHRSVSWYQQTPGQGLQFLFEYFSETQRNKGNFPGRFSGRQFSNSRSEMNVSTLELGDSALYLCASSPPSGNSEQYFGPGTRLTVT.

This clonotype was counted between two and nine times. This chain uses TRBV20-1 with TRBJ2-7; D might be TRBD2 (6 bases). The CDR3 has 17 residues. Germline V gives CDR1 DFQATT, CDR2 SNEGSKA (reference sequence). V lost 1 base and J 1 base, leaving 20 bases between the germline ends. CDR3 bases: TGCAGTGCTAGAGGGAGGACTACTCTAGGGACTTCCTACGAGCAGTACTTC. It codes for CSARGRTTLGTSYEQYF.

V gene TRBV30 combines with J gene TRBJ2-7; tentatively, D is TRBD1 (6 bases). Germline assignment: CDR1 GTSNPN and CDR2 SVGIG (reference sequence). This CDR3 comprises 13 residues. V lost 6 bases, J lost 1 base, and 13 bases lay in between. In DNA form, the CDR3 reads TGTGCCTGTCGACGGGACAAGTCCTACGAGCAGTACTTC. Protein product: CACRRDKSYEQYF.

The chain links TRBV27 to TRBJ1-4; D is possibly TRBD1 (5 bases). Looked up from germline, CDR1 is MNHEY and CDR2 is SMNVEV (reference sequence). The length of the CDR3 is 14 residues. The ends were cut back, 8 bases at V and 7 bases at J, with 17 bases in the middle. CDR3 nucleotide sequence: TGTGCCAGCCGGAGGTGGGGGGACGGTGAAAAACTGTTTTTT. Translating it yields CASRRWGDGEKLFF.

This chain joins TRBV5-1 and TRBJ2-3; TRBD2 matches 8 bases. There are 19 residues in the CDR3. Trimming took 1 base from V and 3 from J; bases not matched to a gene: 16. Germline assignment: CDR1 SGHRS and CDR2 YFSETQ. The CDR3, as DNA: TGCGCCAGCAGCTTGCCCCCCGGGGTGGCTAAGCGGGGGACAGATACGCAGTATTTT. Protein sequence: CASSLPPGVAKRGTDTQYF.

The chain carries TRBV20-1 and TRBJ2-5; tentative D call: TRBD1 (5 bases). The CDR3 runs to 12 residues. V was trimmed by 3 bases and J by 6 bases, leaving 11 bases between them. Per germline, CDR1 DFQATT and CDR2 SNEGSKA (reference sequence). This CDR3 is CSARERQKTQYF. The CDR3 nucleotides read TGCAGTGCTAGGGAGCGACAGAAGACCCAGTACTTC.

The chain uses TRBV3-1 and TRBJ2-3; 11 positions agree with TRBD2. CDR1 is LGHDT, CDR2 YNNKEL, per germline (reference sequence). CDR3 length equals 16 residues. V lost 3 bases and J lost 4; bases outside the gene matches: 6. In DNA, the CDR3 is TGTGCCAGCAGCCATATGTCTAGCGGGGGGCCAGATACGCAGTATTTT. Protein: CASSHMSSGGPDTQYF.

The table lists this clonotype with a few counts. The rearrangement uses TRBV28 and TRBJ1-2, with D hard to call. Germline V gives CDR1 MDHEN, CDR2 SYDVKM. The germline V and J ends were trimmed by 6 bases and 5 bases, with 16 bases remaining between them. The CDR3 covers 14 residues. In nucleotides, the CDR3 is TGTGCCAGCAGAACTCATGAGTTTGGGTATGGCTACACCTTC. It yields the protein CASRTHEFGYGYTF.

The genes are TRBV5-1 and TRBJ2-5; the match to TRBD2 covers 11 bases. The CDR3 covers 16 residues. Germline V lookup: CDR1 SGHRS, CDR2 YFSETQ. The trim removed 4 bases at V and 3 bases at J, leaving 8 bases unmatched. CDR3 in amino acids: CASSPTSGSAKETQYF. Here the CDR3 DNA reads TGCGCCAGCAGCCCTACTAGCGGGAGTGCGAAAGAGACCCAGTACTTC.

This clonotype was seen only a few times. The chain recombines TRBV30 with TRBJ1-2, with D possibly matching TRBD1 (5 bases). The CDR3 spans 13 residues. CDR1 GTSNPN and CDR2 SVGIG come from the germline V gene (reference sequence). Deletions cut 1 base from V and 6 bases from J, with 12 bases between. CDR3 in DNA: TGTGCCTGGAGTGGGGGCAGGGCCGATGGCTACACCTTC. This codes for CAWSGGRADGYTF. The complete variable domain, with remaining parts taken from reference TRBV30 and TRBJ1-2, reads SQTIHQWPATLVQPVGSPLSLECTVEGTSNPNLYWYRQAAGRGLQLLFYSVGIGQISSEVPQNLSASRPQDRQFILSSKKLLLSDSGFYLCAWSGGRADGYTFGSGTRLTVV.

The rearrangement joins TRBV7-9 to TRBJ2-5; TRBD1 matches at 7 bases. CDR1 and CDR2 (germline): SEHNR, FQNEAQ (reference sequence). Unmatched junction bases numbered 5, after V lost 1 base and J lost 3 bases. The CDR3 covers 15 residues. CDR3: CASSLGFDREETQYF. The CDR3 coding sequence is TGTGCCAGCAGCTTAGGGTTCGACAGGGAAGAGACCCAGTACTTC.

The CDR3 sequence is CASSQELTGGQETQYF. The CDR3 nucleotides are TGTGCCAGCAGCCAAGAATTGACAGGGGGCCAAGAGACCCAGTACTTC. The J gene is TRBJ2-5, the V gene TRBV3-1, with 9 bases fitting TRBD1. V dropped 0 bases and J dropped 1; count of bases not matched to a gene: 3. The germline gives CDR1 LGHDT, CDR2 YNNKEL (reference sequence). This CDR3 spans 16 amino acids.

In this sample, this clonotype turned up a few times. CDR3 bases: TGTGCCAGCAGCAAAATTAATCCATACGGCGGCTACACCTTC. The encoded protein is CASSKINPYGGYTF. The rearrangement joins TRBV21-1 to TRBJ1-2. TRBV21-1 is a known pseudogene. The CDR3 is 14 residues long.

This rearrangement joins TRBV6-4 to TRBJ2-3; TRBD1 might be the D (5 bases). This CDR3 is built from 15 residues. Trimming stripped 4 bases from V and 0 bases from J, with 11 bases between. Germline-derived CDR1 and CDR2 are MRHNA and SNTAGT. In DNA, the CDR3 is TGTGCCAGCAGTGTGGGGCCCCTAAGCACAGATACGCAGTATTTT. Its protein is CASSVGPLSTDTQYF.

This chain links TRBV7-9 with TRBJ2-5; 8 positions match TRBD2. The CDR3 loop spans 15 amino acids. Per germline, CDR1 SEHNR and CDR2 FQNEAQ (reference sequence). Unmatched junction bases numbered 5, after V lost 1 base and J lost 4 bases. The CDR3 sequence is CASSLDSAGGETQYF. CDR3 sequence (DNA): TGTGCCAGCAGCTTAGACAGTGCGGGGGGAGAGACCCAGTACTTC.

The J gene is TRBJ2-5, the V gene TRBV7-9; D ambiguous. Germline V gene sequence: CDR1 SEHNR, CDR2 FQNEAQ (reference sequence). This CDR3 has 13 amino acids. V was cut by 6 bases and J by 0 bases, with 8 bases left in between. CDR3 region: CASRRDNQETQYF. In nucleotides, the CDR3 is TGTGCCAGCAGGCGAGACAACCAAGAGACCCAGTACTTC.

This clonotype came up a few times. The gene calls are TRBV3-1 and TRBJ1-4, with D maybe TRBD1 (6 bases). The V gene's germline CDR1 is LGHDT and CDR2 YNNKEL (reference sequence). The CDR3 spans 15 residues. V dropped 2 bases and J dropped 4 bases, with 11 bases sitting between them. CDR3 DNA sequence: TGTGCCAGCAGCCAAACAGGGATGGGTAATGAAAAACTGTTTTTT. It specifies CASSQTGMGNEKLFF.

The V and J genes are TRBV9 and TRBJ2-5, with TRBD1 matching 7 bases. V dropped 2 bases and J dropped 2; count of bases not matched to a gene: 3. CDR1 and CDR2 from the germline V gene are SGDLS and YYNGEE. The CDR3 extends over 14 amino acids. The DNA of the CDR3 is TGTGCCAGCAGCGTGAGGGACAGACAAGAGACCCAGTACTTC. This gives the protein CASSVRDRQETQYF.

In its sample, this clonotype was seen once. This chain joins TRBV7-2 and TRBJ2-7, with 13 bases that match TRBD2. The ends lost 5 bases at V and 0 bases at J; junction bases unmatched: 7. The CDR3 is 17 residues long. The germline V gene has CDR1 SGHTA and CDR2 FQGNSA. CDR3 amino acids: CASSRTSGRVSSYEQYF. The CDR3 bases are TGTGCCAGCAGCCGGACTAGCGGGAGAGTAAGCTCCTACGAGCAGTACTTC.